Listed here are 5 T cell receptor beta chains from one sample, sequenced in a study of blood T cell repertoires in COVID-19. Method: immunoSEQ multiplex PCR; TCRdb's copy keeps in-frame clones and lacks some. The repertoire holds roughly 52,000 clones, with around nine tenths as singletons. The sample consisted of peripheral blood. Receptor source: a man between 60 and 75 years old with active COVID-19.

V usage is TRBV12-5 and J usage is TRBJ2-1; D is unresolved. Germline CDR1 is LGHNT and CDR2 is FRNRAP. The V and J ends lost 1 base and 0 bases respectively, with 10 bases between them. The CDR3 totals 16 residues. The CDR3, as DNA: TGTGCTAGTGGTTTGGAGACATTCAGCTCCTACAATGAGCAGTTCTTC. Protein product: CASGLETFSSYNEQFF.

The chain is built from TRBV3-1 (or the pseudogene TRBV3-2) and TRBJ2-7; TRBD2 aligns across 11 bases. The V and J ends lost 4 bases and 7 bases, in that order; junction bases with no gene match: 21. The V gene's germline CDR1 is LGHDT and CDR2 YNNKEL (reference sequence). The CDR3 sequence is 19 residues long. The CDR3 coding sequence is TGTGCCAGCAGCCCACGGGGACTAGCGGCTTCACTCCCCTTACGTGAGCAGTACTTC. This translates into CASSPRGLAASLPLREQYF.

V usage is TRBV30 and J usage is TRBJ2-7, with 7 bases aligning to TRBD2. Per the germline V gene, CDR1 is GTSNPN and CDR2 is SVGIG (reference sequence). CDR3 length: 15 residues. After removal of 3 bases from V and 3 bases from J, the junction contained 11 bases not matched to a gene. The CDR3 bases are TGTGCCTGGAGACTGGGAGGGGAACCGAACTACGAGCAGTACTTC. It yields the protein CAWRLGGEPNYEQYF. Using reference TRBV30 and TRBJ2-7 for the parts outside the CDR3, the full variable domain is SQTIHQWPATLVQPVGSPLSLECTVEGTSNPNLYWYRQAAGRGLQLLFYSVGIGQISSEVPQNLSASRPQDRQFILSSKKLLLSDSGFYLCAWRLGGEPNYEQYFGPGTRLTVT.

This chain uses TRBV10-2 with TRBJ1-1; 7 nucleotides line up with TRBD1. V dropped 7 bases and J dropped 1; count of bases not matched to a gene: 15. Germline CDR1 is WSHSY and CDR2 is SAAADI. CDR3 length: 17 amino acids. The CDR3 spells CASNVGTAFRSNTEAFF. The CDR3 DNA follows: TGCGCCAGCAACGTCGGGACAGCCTTCCGATCGAACACTGAAGCTTTCTTT.

This clone was found a few times. This chain uses TRBV5-1 with TRBJ2-5; no clear D. V lost 4 bases, J lost 0 bases, and 4 bases lay in between. The CDR3 runs to 12 residues. The germline V gene encodes CDR1 SGHRS and CDR2 YFSETQ. The CDR3 DNA sequence: TGCGCCAGCAGCCGGTACCAAGAGACCCAGTACTTC. Residues: CASSRYQETQYF.